A single sample is the source of the 22 T cell receptor beta chains below, sequenced in a study of blood T cell repertoires in COVID-19. TCRdb's copy holds only in-frame clones and misses some; the assay was immunoSEQ multiplex PCR. This table has 150,000 or so clones, around nine tenths appearing once. The sequencing input was peripheral blood. These receptors all come from a human donor in a cohort sampled during active COVID-19.

The genes are TRBV7-2 and TRBJ2-3; 9 bases are shared with TRBD2. Germline lookup yields CDR1 SGHTA and CDR2 FQGNSA. This CDR3 is 16 amino acids long. Losses at the gene ends were 5 bases for V and 6 bases for J; bases not matched to a gene: 12. The CDR3 region is CASSKRGGERYDTQYF. CDR3 bases: TGTGCCAGCAGCAAACGCGGGGGGGAACGGTACGATACGCAGTATTTT.

In DNA, the CDR3 is TGTGCCAGCAGCCCCGAGTCTCGGCTAGCGGGAAACTACGAGCAGTACTTC. Protein product: CASSPESRLAGNYEQYF. The chain employs TRBV7-6 and TRBJ2-7; 9 positions match TRBD2. The junction had 14 bases not matched to a gene; V was cut back by 5 bases and J by 3 bases. The V gene's germline CDR1 is SGHVS and CDR2 FNYEAQ. The length of the CDR3 is 17 residues.

This clone was observed a single time. The chain joins TRBV5-1 to TRBJ2-1, with TRBD2 matching 8 bases. CDR1 is SGHRS and CDR2 is YFSETQ in the germline V gene. The V segment lost 4 bases and the J segment 5 bases; nucleotides outside the gene matches: 11. The CDR3 length is 16 residues. CDR3 sequence: CASSGGAGGPNNEQFF. The CDR3 DNA reads TGCGCCAGCAGCGGAGGGGCGGGAGGTCCCAACAATGAGCAGTTCTTC.

The genes are TRBV3-1 (or the pseudogene TRBV3-2) and TRBJ2-3; 7 nucleotides align to TRBD2. The germline V gene encodes CDR1 LGHDT and CDR2 YNNKEL (reference sequence). The CDR3 consists of 15 residues. With V trimmed by 4 bases and J by 6 bases, 10 bases remained unmatched. The CDR3 DNA sequence: TGTGCCAGCAGCCCGAGTTTCGGGAGGTCGGATACGCAGTATTTT. Protein: CASSPSFGRSDTQYF.

The gene calls are TRBV7-9 and TRBJ2-7; 9 bases align to TRBD1. The ends lost 4 bases at V and 1 base at J; junction bases unmatched: 8. Germline CDR1 is SEHNR and CDR2 is FQNEAQ (reference sequence). The length of the CDR3 is 16 residues. CDR3: CASSSPGQGRSYEQYF. DNA for the CDR3: TGTGCCAGCAGCTCACCGGGACAGGGTCGGTCCTACGAGCAGTACTTC.

The genes are TRBV28 and TRBJ2-1; TRBD1 matches 7 bases. CDR3 size: 16 residues. Germline-derived CDR1 and CDR2 are MDHEN and SYDVKM. V was clipped by 4 bases and J by 0 bases; unmatched bases: 6. This CDR3 is CASSYKTGSSYNEQFF. Written as DNA, the CDR3 is TGTGCCAGCAGTTATAAGACAGGGAGCTCCTACAATGAGCAGTTCTTC.

V and J are TRBV5-1 and TRBJ2-7; 10 bases line up with TRBD2. Germline CDR1 reads SGHRS; CDR2 reads YFSETQ. Trimming at V came to 4 bases and at J to 6 bases, leaving 10 bases not matched to a gene. This CDR3 contains 15 residues. The CDR3 nucleotides read TGCGCCAGCAGCCTAGAGCGGGAGGGCCGGCCCGAGCAGTACTTC. Translating gives CASSLEREGRPEQYF.

This clone was seen a few times. This sample also contains other DNA sequences that code for the same CDR3. V gene TRBV5-1 combines with J gene TRBJ1-5, with D perhaps TRBD1 (5 bases). The CDR3 loop spans 13 amino acids. Germline loops: CDR1 SGHRS, CDR2 YFSETQ. V was shortened by 2 bases and J by 7 bases, with 10 bases between the two germline ends. The CDR3 DNA sequence: TGCGCCAGCAGCTTCGGAGGGGACCAGCCCCAGCATTTT. It codes for CASSFGGDQPQHF.

The chain uses TRBV18 and TRBJ1-1, with D perhaps TRBD1 (6 bases). CDR1 is KGHSH and CDR2 is LQKENI in the germline V gene. The V end was cut by 0 bases, the J end by 5 bases, with 19 bases between. This CDR3 region has 17 residues. The CDR3 region is CASSPPSGQPVGTEAFF. CDR3 sequence (DNA): TGTGCCAGCTCACCACCGAGTGGACAGCCAGTCGGGACTGAAGCTTTCTTT. The variable domain in full, completed from reference TRBV18 and TRBJ1-1, reads NAGVMQNPRHLVRRRGQEARLRCSPMKGHSHVYWYRQLPEEGLKFMVYLQKENIIDESGMPKERFSAEFPKEGPSILRIQQVVRGDSAAYFCASSPPSGQPVGTEAFFGQGTRLTVV.

The gene calls are TRBV7-9 and TRBJ2-7; tentatively, D is TRBD1 (5 bases). The V end was cut by 1 base, the J end by 5 bases, with 15 bases between. Germline V gives CDR1 SEHNR, CDR2 FQNEAQ (reference sequence). CDR3 size: 15 residues. The CDR3 here is CASSLDGRDANEQYF. The CDR3 DNA follows: TGTGCCAGCAGCTTAGATGGCAGGGATGCGAACGAGCAGTACTTC.

The chain has TRBV7-8 and TRBJ2-7; D uncertain. The germline V gene encodes CDR1 SGHVS and CDR2 FQNEAQ. The CDR3 length is 11 residues. V shed 3 bases and J shed 5 bases, with 5 bases lying between them. This CDR3 is CASSFRHEQYF. As DNA, the CDR3 is TGTGCCAGCAGCTTCAGGCACGAGCAGTACTTC.

The CDR3 coding sequence is TGTGCCAGCAGGACTAGCGCACTTGATACGCAGTATTTT. Protein sequence: CASRTSALDTQYF. This rearrangement joins TRBV6-5 to TRBJ2-3, with 8 bases identical to TRBD2. This CDR3 has 13 residues. Trimming removed 6 bases from V and 6 bases from J; junction bases left unmatched: 5. Germline V gene data show CDR1 as MNHEY and CDR2 as SVGAGI.

The rearrangement joins TRBV19 to TRBJ1-2; unclear D gene. V was shortened by 3 bases and J by 10 bases, with 18 bases between the two germline ends. The CDR3 covers 14 residues. Germline-derived CDR1 and CDR2 are LNHDA and SQIVND (reference sequence). CDR3 residues: CASSIGVPGRDYTF. The DNA of the CDR3 is TGTGCCAGTAGTATCGGGGTACCGGGTCGTGACTACACCTTC.

This clone was seen only a few times. The gene calls are TRBV6-5 and TRBJ1-2; the match to TRBD1 covers 9 bases. Germline CDR1 reads MNHEY; CDR2 reads SVGAGI. J gave up 4 bases and V 5 bases, and 8 bases lay outside the gene matches. The CDR3 totals 15 residues. DNA of the CDR3: TGTGCCAGCAGTCTCACAGGGGGCAGCCCCTATGGCTACACCTTC. It is translated as CASSLTGGSPYGYTF.

This chain links TRBV19 with TRBJ1-1; 7 bases are shared with TRBD1. The ends lost 6 bases at V and 7 bases at J; junction bases unmatched: 8. CDR3 size: 13 residues. Germline CDR1 is LNHDA and CDR2 is SQIVND (reference sequence). DNA of the CDR3: TGTGCCAGTAGAATTACAGGGGCAGGTGAAGCTTTCTTT. Translation: CASRITGAGEAFF.

The rearrangement uses TRBV5-4 and TRBJ2-3, with 9 bases aligning to TRBD2. CDR1 SGHNT and CDR2 YYREEE come from the germline V gene (reference sequence). This CDR3 is built from 17 residues. The trim removed 0 bases at V and 3 bases at J, leaving 8 bases unmatched. The CDR3: CASSLVGREGKTDTQYF. The DNA for the CDR3 is TGTGCCAGCAGCTTGGTAGGGCGGGAGGGCAAGACAGATACGCAGTATTTT.

This clone was recorded once. The CDR3 DNA reads as TGTGCCAGCAGCTTCCGGGGGGGAGGCCAGCCCCAGCATTTT. Translated, it gives CASSFRGGGQPQHF. J is TRBJ1-5 and V is TRBV5-6; possibly TRBD1 for D (5 bases). Trimming left V 2 bases short and J 7 bases short, with 13 bases between. CDR3 size: 14 residues. From germline, CDR1 is SGHDT and CDR2 YYEEEE.

The CDR3 sequence: CASSPETRGRETQYF. The DNA for the CDR3 is TGTGCCAGCAGTCCCGAGACTAGGGGTAGAGAGACCCAGTACTTC. The chain combines TRBV27 with TRBJ2-5; possibly TRBD2 for D (6 bases). Germline V CDR1 and CDR2: MNHEY, SMNVEV (reference sequence). Trimming left V 5 bases short and J 4 bases short, with 17 bases between. The CDR3 is made up of 15 amino acids.

The chain uses TRBV7-2 and TRBJ2-7, with D tentatively TRBD2 (7 bases). Germline CDR1 is SGHTA and CDR2 is FQGNSA. The CDR3 consists of 15 residues. Trimming removed 7 bases at V and 1 base at J, with 17 bases between. CDR3 in amino acids: CASTGGQVPSYEQYF. The CDR3 DNA reads as TGTGCCAGCACCGGGGGGCAGGTACCGTCCTACGAGCAGTACTTC.

The CDR3 nucleotides read TGTGCCAGCAGCTTAGATGGGTTGATAAGCAGGGGCGTCTATGGCTACACCTTC. Translating it yields CASSLDGLISRGVYGYTF. The V call is TRBV11-2, the J call TRBJ1-2; maybe TRBD1 (6 bases). The germline V gene encodes CDR1 SGHAT and CDR2 FQNNGV. V gave up 0 bases and J gave up 4 bases, with 21 bases separating them. The CDR3 consists of 18 residues. Variable domain in full (rest from reference TRBV11-2 and TRBJ1-2): EAGVAQSPRYKIIEKRQSVAFWCNPISGHATLYWYQQILGQGPKLLIQFQNNGVVDDSQLPKDRFSAERLKGVDSTLKIQPAKLEDSAVYLCASSLDGLISRGVYGYTFGSGTRLTVV.

The chain joins TRBV5-1 to TRBJ1-2, with TRBD1 matching 7 bases. The V and J ends lost 2 bases and 8 bases, in that order; junction bases with no gene match: 6. Per the germline V gene, CDR1 is SGHRS and CDR2 is YFSETQ. The CDR3 spans 13 residues. CDR3: CASSFARGDGYTF. In DNA, the CDR3 is TGCGCCAGCAGCTTTGCCAGGGGGGACGGCTACACCTTC.

The genes are TRBV5-1 and TRBJ2-1; 8 nucleotides align to TRBD2. The ends lost 0 bases at V and 9 bases at J; junction bases unmatched: 11. This CDR3 comprises 16 residues. Germline V gene data show CDR1 as SGHRS and CDR2 as YFSETQ. The CDR3 is CASSLGPGTRYPEQFF. DNA of the CDR3: TGCGCCAGCAGCTTGGGACCCGGGACTAGGTATCCTGAGCAGTTCTTC.